This T cell receptor beta chain was identified during a study of cytomegalovirus exposure and HLA in healthy donors. General study results and limits: HLA restriction was apparent for most CMV-associated TCR beta chains in a later analysis.

A note on this clone: Its antigen remains unidentified.

Germline V gives CDR1 SGHRS, CDR2 YFSETQ. V dropped 4 bases and J dropped 0; count of bases not matched to a gene: 4. The CDR3 totals 15 residues. Primers for the PCR totalled 60 Vbeta and 13 Jbeta. Generated by immunoSEQ multiplex PCR, the TCRdb table keeps only in-frame clones and is missing some. The repertoire has approximately 140,000 clones, 55% to 80% of them found once; the top ten carry 6% to 8.5%. The source material was PBMCs. The chain has TRBV5-1 and TRBJ1-5; 7 bases match TRBD1. This TCR came from a woman aged 60-75 years in good health and CMV-seropositive. DNA for the CDR3: TGCGCCAGCAGCCCCGGGACAGTTAGCAATCAGCCCCAGCATTTT. It is translated as CASSPGTVSNQPQHF.